The 2 T cell receptor beta chains listed next were all sequenced from one sample in a study of graft-versus-host responses after intestinal transplantation. Method: immunoSEQ multiplex PCR; TCRdb's copy keeps in-frame clones and lacks some. The sample has some 92,000 clones; roughly 92% are singletons. Their specific antigens are unknown. Specimen: unstimulated CD4+ T cells sorted from spleen or lymph node cells, collected before intestinal transplant. The receptors were gathered from a human donor who received an intestinal transplant.

The chain employs TRBV9 and TRBJ2-3; D not resolved. Per the germline V gene, CDR1 is SGDLS and CDR2 is YYNGEE. The CDR3 consists of 14 residues. The V and J ends lost 0 bases and 6 bases respectively, with 11 bases between them. CDR3 DNA: TGTGCCAGCAGCGTAGAATGGAGTCGCGATACGCAGTATTTT. Translation: CASSVEWSRDTQYF.

The chain uses TRBV7-9 and TRBJ2-6; 7 nucleotides line up with TRBD1. The V segment lost 5 bases and the J segment 1 base; nucleotides outside the gene matches: 8. Germline assignment: CDR1 SEHNR and CDR2 FQNEAQ (reference sequence). The CDR3 runs to 17 residues. The CDR3 region is CASSKDRVRSGANVLTF. The CDR3, as DNA: TGTGCCAGCAGCAAAGACAGGGTGAGGTCTGGGGCCAACGTCCTGACTTTC.